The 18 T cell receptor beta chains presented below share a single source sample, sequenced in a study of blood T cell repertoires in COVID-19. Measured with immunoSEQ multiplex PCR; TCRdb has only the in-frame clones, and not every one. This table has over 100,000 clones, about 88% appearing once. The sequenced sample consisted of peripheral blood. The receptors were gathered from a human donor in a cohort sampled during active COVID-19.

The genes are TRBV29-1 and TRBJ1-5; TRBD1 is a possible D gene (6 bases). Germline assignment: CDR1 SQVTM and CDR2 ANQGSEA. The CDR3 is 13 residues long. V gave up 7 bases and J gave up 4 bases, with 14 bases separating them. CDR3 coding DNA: TGCAGCGCCGGGGGGCAGGGGAATCAGCCCCAGCATTTT. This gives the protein CSAGGQGNQPQHF.

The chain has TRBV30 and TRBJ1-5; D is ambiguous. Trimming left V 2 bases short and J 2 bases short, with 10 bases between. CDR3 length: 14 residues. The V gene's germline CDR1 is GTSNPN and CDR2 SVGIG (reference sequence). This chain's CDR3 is CAWSPGSGNQPQHF. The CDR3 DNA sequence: TGTGCCTGGAGTCCCGGGTCGGGCAATCAGCCCCAGCATTTT.

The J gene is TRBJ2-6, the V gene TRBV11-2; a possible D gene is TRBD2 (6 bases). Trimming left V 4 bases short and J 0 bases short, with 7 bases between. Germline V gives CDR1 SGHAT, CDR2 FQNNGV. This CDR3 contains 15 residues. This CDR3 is CASSSGVSGANVLTF. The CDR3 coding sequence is TGTGCCAGCAGCTCGGGGGTCTCTGGGGCCAACGTCCTGACTTTC.

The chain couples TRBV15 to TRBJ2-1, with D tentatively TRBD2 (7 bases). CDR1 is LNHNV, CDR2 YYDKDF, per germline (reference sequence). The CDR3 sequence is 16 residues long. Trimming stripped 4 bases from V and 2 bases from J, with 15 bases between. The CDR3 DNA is TGTGCCACCAGCATGGAAGGGGGGGGCCCCTACAATGAGCAGTTCTTC. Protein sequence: CATSMEGGGPYNEQFF.

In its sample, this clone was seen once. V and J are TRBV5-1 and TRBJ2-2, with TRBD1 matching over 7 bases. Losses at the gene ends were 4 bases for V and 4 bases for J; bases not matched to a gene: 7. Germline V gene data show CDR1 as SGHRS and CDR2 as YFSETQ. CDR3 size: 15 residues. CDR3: CASSIATGPTGELFF. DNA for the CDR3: TGCGCCAGCAGCATCGCGACAGGGCCCACCGGGGAGCTGTTTTTT. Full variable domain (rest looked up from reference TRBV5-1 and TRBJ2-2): KAGVTQTPRYLIKTRGQQVTLSCSPISGHRSVSWYQQTPGQGLQFLFEYFSETQRNKGNFPGRFSGRQFSNSRSEMNVSTLELGDSALYLCASSIATGPTGELFFGEGSRLTVL.

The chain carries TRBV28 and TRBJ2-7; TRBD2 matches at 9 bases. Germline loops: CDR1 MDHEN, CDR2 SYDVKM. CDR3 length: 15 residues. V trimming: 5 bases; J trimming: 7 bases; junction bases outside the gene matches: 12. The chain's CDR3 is CASSPTGTSFREQYF. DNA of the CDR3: TGTGCCAGCAGTCCTACCGGGACTAGCTTTAGGGAGCAGTACTTC.

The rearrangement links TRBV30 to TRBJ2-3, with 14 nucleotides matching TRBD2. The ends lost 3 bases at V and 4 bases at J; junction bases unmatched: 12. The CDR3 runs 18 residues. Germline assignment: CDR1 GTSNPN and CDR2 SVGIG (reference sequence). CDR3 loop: CAWSGTSGGRSKADTQYF. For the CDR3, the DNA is TGTGCCTGGAGCGGGACTAGCGGGGGCCGGTCAAAAGCAGATACGCAGTATTTT.

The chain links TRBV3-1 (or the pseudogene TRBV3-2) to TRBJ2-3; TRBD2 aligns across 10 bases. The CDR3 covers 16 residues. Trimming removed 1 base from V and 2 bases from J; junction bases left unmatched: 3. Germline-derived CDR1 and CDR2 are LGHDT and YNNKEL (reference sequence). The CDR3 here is CASSQVGTSATDTQYF. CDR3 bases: TGTGCCAGCAGCCAAGTGGGGACTAGCGCCACAGATACGCAGTATTTT.

The CDR3 is CASSGQGPGTGELFF. The CDR3 DNA reads as TGTGCCAGCAGTGGACAGGGTCCGGGCACCGGGGAGCTGTTTTTT. V gene TRBV2 combines with J gene TRBJ2-2; TRBD1 aligns across 7 bases. The CDR3 sequence is 15 residues long. Germline CDR1 reads SNHLY; CDR2 reads FYNNEI. V was clipped by 4 bases and J by 4 bases; unmatched bases: 6.

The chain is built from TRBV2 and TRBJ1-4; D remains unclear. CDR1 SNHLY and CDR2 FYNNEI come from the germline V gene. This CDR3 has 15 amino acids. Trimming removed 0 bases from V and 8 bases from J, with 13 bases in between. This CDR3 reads CASSEALSGREKLFF. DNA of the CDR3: TGTGCCAGCAGTGAAGCACTAAGCGGGCGGGAAAAACTGTTTTTT. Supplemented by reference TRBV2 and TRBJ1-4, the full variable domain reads EPEVTQTPSHQVTQMGQEVILRCVPISNHLYFYWYRQILGQKVEFLVSFYNNEISEKSEIFDDQFSVERPDGSNFTLKIRSTKLEDSAMYFCASSEALSGREKLFFGSGTQLSVL.

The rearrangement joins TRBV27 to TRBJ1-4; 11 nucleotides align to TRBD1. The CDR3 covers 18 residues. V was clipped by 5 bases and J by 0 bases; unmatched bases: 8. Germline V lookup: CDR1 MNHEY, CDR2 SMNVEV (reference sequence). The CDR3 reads CASSPRGQGVTTNEKLFF. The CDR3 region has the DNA TGTGCCAGCAGTCCACGGGGACAGGGGGTTACAACTAATGAAAAACTGTTTTTT.

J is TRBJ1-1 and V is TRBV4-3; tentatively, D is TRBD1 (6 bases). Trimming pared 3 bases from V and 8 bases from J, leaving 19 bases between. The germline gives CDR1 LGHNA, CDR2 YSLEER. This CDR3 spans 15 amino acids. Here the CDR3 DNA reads TGCGCCAGCAGCCACCCGACAGGTGGGCGGCTCGAAGCTTTCTTT. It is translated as CASSHPTGGRLEAFF.

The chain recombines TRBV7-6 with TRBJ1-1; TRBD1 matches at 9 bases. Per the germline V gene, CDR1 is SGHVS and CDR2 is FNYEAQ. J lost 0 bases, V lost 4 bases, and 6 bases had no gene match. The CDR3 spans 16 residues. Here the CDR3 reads CASSSRGQGMNTEAFF. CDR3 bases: TGTGCCAGCAGCTCAAGGGGACAGGGTATGAACACTGAAGCTTTCTTT.

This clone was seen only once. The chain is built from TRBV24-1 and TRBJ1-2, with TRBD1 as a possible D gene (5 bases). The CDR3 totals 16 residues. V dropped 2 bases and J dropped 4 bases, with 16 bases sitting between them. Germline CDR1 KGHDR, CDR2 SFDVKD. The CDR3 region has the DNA TGTGCCACCAGTGATTCCCGCAGGGTTCCCTCCTATGGCTACACCTTC. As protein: CATSDSRRVPSYGYTF.

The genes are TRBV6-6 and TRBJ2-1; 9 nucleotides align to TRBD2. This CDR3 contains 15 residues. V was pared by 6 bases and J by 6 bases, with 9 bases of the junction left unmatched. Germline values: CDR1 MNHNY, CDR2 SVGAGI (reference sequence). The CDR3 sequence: CASRISGGGANEQFF. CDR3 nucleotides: TGTGCCAGCAGAATTAGCGGGGGTGGGGCCAATGAGCAGTTCTTC.

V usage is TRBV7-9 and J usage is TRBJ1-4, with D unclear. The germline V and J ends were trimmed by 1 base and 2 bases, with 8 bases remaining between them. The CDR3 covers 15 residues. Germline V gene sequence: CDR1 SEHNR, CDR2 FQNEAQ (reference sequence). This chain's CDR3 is CASSLGEVTNEKLFF. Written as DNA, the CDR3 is TGTGCCAGCAGCTTAGGAGAGGTTACTAATGAAAAACTGTTTTTT.

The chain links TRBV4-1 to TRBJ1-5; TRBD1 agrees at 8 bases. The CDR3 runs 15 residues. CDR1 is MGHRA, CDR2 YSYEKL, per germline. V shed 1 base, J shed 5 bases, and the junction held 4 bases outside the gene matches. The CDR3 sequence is CASSQADRGHQPQHF. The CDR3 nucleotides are TGCGCCAGCAGCCAAGCTGACAGGGGCCATCAGCCCCAGCATTTT.

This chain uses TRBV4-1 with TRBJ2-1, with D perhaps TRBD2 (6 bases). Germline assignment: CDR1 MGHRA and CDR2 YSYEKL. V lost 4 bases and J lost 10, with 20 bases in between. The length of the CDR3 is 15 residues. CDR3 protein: CASSPLRGTRGEQFF. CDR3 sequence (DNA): TGCGCCAGCAGCCCCTTACGGGGGACCCGCGGGGAGCAGTTCTTC.